These 3 T cell receptor beta chains were sequenced from one sample in a study of blood T cell repertoires in COVID-19. Assay: immunoSEQ multiplex PCR; the TCRdb copy retains only in-frame clones and omits some. Seen here are 150,000 to 200,000 clones, 80% to 90% observed once, and the top ten hold more than 2.5%. Sample: peripheral blood. The receptors come from a man between 60 and 70 years old with acute or convalescent COVID-19.

The genes are TRBV9 and TRBJ2-2; TRBD2 aligns across 11 bases. This CDR3 has 17 amino acids. J lost 2 bases, V lost 4 bases, and 7 bases had no gene match. Germline V gene sequence: CDR1 SGDLS, CDR2 YYNGEE. CDR3 nucleotides: TGTGCCAGCAGCCCTAGCGGGAGGCCCTCAAACACCGGGGAGCTGTTTTTT. Translated, it gives CASSPSGRPSNTGELFF. Looking up the rest from reference TRBV9 and TRBJ2-2 gives the full variable domain: DSGVTQTPKHLITATGQRVTLRCSPRSGDLSVYWYQQSLDQGLQFLIQYYNGEERAKGNILERFSAQQFPDLHSELNLSSLELGDSALYFCASSPSGRPSNTGELFFGEGSRLTVL.

The CDR3 spells CASSSTAANYGYTF. CDR3 sequence (DNA): TGTGCCAGCAGCTCGACAGCAGCTAACTATGGCTACACCTTC. This sequence joins TRBV11-2 and TRBJ1-2, with D perhaps TRBD1 (5 bases). The CDR3 sequence is 14 residues long. The V gene lost 4 bases and the J gene lost 0 bases, with 9 bases spanning the gap. The germline V gene encodes CDR1 SGHAT and CDR2 FQNNGV. The full variable domain, its missing parts supplied by reference TRBV11-2 and TRBJ1-2, is EAGVAQSPRYKIIEKRQSVAFWCNPISGHATLYWYQQILGQGPKLLIQFQNNGVVDDSQLPKDRFSAERLKGVDSTLKIQPAKLEDSAVYLCASSSTAANYGYTFGSGTRLTVV.

The gene calls are TRBV27 and TRBJ2-7; 10 nucleotides line up with TRBD2. V was clipped by 3 bases and J by 0 bases; unmatched bases: 11. The CDR3 has 18 amino acids. Germline values: CDR1 MNHEY, CDR2 SMNVEV (reference sequence). DNA for the CDR3: TGTGCCAGCAGTTTTTTGGCTAGCGGGAGTTTTCGCTCCTACGAGCAGTACTTC. Translating gives CASSFLASGSFRSYEQYF.